Listed below are T cell receptor beta chains from one sample, sequenced in a study of T cell changes during pregnancy in multiple sclerosis. Measured with immunoSEQ multiplex PCR; TCRdb has only the in-frame clones, and not every one. This sample has roughly 90,000 clones; 80% to 95% occur once, and the top ten carry around 1.8%. The sample was peripheral blood, taken in the first trimester of pregnancy. All receptors come from a female donor in good health, enrolled as a control in a pregnancy study. The CDR3 runs from the conserved cysteine through the conserved F or W. The order of the fields is clone size, V gene, J gene, D gene, CDR3 protein, CDR3 DNA. The D gene is left open where the match is weak. The size field is filled for only some rows; it gives once, few, many or a size class.

once	TRBV7-3	TRBJ1-1	.	CASSLLDPRETEAFF	TGTGCCAGCAGCTTACTGGACCCCCGGGAGACTGAAGCTTTCTTT
.	TRBV11-3	TRBJ2-6	.	CASPLSSGANVLTF	TGTGCCAGCCCCCTTAGCTCTGGGGCCAACGTCCTGACTTTC
.	TRBV10-3	TRBJ2-7	.	CAISELGDSGQYF	TGTGCCATCAGTGAATTAGGGGACTCGGGGCAGTACTTC
.	TRBV11-2	TRBJ2-2	TRBD2	CASSPQGSGGRATGELFF	TGTGCCAGCAGCCCCCAAGGTAGCGGGGGCCGCGCCACCGGGGAGCTGTTTTTT
.	TRBV14	TRBJ2-2	.	CASSRGRRNTGELFF	TGTGCCAGCAGCCGGGGCAGGAGGAACACCGGGGAGCTGTTTTTT
.	TRBV5-4	TRBJ1-6	.	CASSLEVGAYSPLHF	TGTGCCAGCAGCTTGGAAGTGGGGGCCTACTCACCCCTCCACTTT
.	TRBV19	TRBJ1-1	TRBD1	CASRGTGNTEAFF	TGTGCCAGTAGGGGGACAGGGAACACTGAAGCTTTCTTT
once	TRBV6-6	TRBJ2-7	.	CASSYSAGAFYEQYF	TGTGCCAGCAGTTACTCCGCAGGGGCCTTCTACGAGCAGTACTTC
.	TRBV6-4	TRBJ1-2	TRBD1	CASRDTDRGGGYTF	TGTGCCAGCAGGGATACAGACAGGGGAGGAGGCTACACCTTC
.	TRBV27	TRBJ1-4	.	CASSSDFEKLFF	TGTGCCAGCAGTTCAGACTTTGAAAAACTGTTTTTT
.	TRBV2	TRBJ2-4	TRBD2	CASKGAPGSRLAMNIQYF	TGTGCCAGCAAAGGGGCGCCGGGCTCCCGACTAGCCATGAACATTCAGTACTTC
.	TRBV7-3	TRBJ2-2	TRBD1	CASSLTGTGNTGELFF	TGTGCCAGCAGCTTAACTGGGACAGGGAACACCGGGGAGCTGTTTTTT
.	TRBV27	TRBJ1-2	.	CASSRTLGSYTF	TGTGCCAGCAGTAGGACTTTGGGGAGCTACACCTTC
.	TRBV29-1	TRBJ1-4	.	CSVEGPNEKLFF	TGCAGCGTTGAAGGGCCTAATGAAAAACTGTTTTTT
.	TRBV6-1	TRBJ1-4	.	CASTPPSGEKLFF	TGTGCCAGCACCCCCCCGAGTGGTGAAAAACTGTTTTTT
.	TRBV6-5	TRBJ2-2	.	CASRGRVYAGELFF	TGTGCCAGCAGAGGCAGGGTATACGCCGGGGAGCTGTTTTTT